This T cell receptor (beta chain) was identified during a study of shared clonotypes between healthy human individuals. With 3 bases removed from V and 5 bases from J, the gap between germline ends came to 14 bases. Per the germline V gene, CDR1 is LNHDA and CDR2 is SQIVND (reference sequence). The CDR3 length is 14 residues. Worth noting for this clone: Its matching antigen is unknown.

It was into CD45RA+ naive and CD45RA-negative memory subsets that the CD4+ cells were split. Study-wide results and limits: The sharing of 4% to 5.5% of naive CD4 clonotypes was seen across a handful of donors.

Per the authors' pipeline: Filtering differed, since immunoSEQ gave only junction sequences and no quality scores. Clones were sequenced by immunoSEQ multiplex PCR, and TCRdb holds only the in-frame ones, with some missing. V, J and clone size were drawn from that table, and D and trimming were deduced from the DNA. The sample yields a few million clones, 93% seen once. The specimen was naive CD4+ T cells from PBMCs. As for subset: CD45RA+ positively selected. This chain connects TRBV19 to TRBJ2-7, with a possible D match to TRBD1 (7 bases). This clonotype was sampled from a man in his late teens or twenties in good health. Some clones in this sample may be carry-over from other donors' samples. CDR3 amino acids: CASSMRGRGDEQYF. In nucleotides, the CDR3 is TGTGCCAGTAGTATGAGGGGCAGGGGGGACGAGCAGTACTTC.